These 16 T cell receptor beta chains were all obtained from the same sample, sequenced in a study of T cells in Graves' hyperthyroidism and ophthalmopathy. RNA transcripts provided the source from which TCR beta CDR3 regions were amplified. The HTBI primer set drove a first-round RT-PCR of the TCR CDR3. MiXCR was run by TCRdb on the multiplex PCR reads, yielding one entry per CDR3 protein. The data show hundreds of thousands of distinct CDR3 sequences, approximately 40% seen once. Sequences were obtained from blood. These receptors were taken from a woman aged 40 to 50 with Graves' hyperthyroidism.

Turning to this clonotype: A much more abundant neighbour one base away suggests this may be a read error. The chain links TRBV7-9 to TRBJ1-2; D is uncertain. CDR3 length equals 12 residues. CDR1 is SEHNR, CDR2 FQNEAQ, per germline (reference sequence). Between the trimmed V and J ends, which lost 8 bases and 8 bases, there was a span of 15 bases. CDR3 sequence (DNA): TGTGCCAGCGGCCAAGAGAGGGTCGGCTACACCTTC. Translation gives CASGQERVGYTF.

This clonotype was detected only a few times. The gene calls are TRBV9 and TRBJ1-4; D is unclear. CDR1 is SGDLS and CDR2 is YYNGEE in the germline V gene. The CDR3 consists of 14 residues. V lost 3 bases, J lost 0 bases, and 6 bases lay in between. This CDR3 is CASSGTTTNEKLFF. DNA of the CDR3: TGTGCCAGCAGCGGTACCACAACTAATGAAAAACTGTTTTTT.

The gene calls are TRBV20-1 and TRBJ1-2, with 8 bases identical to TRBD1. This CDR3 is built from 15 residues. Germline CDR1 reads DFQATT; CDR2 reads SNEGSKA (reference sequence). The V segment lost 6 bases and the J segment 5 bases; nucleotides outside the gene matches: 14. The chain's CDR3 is CSASSPGQESYGYTF. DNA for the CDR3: TGCAGTGCCAGCAGCCCGGGACAGGAGTCTTATGGCTACACCTTC.

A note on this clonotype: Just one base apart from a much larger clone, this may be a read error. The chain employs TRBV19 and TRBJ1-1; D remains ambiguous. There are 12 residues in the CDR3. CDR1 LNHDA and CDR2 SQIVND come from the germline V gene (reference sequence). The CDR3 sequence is CASTFGDTETFF. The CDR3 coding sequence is TGTGCCAGTACCTTCGGAGACACTGAAACTTTCTTT. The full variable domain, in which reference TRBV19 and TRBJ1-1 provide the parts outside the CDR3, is DGGITQSPKYLFRKEGQNVTLSCEQNLNHDAMYWYRQDPGQGLRLIYYSQIVNDFQKGDIAEGYSVSREKKESFPLTVTSAQKNPTAFYLCASTFGDTETFFGQGTRLTVV.

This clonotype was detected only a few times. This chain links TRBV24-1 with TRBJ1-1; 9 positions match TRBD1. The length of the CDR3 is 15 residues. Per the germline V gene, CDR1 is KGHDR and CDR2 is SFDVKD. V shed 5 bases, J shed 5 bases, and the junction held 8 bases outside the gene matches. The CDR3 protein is CATSARGQGMTEAFF. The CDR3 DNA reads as TGTGCCACCAGTGCTAGAGGACAGGGGATGACTGAAGCTTTCTTT.

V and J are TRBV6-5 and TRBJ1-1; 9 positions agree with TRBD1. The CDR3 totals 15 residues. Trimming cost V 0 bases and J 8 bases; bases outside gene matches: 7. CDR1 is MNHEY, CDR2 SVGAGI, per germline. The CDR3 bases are TGTGCCAGCAGTTACTCCGCCGCCGGACAGGGGGAAGCTTTCTTT. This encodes CASSYSAAGQGEAFF.

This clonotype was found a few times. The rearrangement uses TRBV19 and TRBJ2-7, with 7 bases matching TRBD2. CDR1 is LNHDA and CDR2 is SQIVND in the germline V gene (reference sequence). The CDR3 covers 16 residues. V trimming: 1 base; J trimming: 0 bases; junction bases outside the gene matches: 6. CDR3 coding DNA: TGTGCCAGTAGTATAGGGCCTGGCGGGAGCTCCTACGAGCAGTACTTC. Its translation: CASSIGPGGSSYEQYF.

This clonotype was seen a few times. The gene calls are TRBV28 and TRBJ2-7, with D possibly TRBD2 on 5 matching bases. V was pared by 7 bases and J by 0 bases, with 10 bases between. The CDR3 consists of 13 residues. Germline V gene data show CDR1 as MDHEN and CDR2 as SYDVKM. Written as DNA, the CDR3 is TGTGCCAGCATTGGACTTAGCTCCTACGAGCAGTACTTC. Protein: CASIGLSSYEQYF.

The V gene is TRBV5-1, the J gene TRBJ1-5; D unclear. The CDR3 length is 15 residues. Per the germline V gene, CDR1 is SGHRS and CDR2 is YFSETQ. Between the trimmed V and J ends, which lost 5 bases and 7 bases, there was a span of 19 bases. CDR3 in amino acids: CASSPHEGGRQPQHF. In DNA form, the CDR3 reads TGCGCCAGCAGTCCCCATGAGGGAGGAAGACAGCCCCAGCATTTT. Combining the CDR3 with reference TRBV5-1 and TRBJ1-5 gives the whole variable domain KAGVTQTPRYLIKTRGQQVTLSCSPISGHRSVSWYQQTPGQGLQFLFEYFSETQRNKGNFPGRFSGRQFSNSRSEMNVSTLELGDSALYLCASSPHEGGRQPQHFGDGTRLSIL.

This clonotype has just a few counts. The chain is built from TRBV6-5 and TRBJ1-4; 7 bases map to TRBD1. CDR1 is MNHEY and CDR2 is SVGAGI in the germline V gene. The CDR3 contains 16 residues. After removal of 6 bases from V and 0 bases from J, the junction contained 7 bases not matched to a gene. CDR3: CASSRGTVATNEKLFF. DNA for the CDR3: TGTGCCAGCAGCCGCGGGACAGTTGCAACTAATGAAAAACTGTTTTTT.

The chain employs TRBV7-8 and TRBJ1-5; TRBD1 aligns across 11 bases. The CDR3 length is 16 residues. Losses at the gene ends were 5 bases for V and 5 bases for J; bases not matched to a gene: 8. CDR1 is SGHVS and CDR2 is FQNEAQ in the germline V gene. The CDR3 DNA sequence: TGTGCCAGCAGCGCCAGGGACAGGGGGATGGATCAGCCCCAGCATTTT. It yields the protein CASSARDRGMDQPQHF.

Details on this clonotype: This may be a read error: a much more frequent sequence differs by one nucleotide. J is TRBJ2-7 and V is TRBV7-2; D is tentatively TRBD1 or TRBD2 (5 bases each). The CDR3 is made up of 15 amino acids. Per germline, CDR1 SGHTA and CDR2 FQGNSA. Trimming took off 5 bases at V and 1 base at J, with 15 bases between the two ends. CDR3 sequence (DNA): TGTGCCAGCAGCACAGACAGCCGAGGGTCCTACGAGCAGTACTTC. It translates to CASSTDSRGSYEQYF.

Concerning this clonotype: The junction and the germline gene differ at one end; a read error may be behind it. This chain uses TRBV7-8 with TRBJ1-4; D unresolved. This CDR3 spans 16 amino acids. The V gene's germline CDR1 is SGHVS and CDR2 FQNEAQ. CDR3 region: CASSQGPGLSREKLFF. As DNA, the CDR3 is TGCGCCAGCAGCCAAGGGCCCGGACTCTCGCGGGAAAAACTGTTTTTT.

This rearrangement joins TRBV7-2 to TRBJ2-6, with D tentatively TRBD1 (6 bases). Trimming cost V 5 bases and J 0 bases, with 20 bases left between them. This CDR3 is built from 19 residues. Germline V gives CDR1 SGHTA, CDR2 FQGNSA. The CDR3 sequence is CASSQGYRETRSGANVLTF. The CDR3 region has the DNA TGTGCCAGCAGCCAAGGGTACAGGGAAACTCGCTCTGGGGCCAACGTCCTGACTTTC.

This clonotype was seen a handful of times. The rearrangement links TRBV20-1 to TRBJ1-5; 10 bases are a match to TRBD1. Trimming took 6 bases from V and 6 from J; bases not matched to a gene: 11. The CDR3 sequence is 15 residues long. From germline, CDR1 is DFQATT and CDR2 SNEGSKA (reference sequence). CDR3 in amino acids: CSAFTTGGAGQPQHF. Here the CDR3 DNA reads TGCAGTGCCTTTACGACAGGGGGCGCGGGTCAGCCCCAGCATTTT.

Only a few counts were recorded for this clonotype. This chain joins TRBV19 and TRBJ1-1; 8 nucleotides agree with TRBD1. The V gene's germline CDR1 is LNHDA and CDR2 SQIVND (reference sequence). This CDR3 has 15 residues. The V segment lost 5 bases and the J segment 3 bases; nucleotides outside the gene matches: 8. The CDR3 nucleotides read TGTGCCAGTAGTCCTAGGACAGGGTCAGACACTGAAGCTTTCTTT. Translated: CASSPRTGSDTEAFF. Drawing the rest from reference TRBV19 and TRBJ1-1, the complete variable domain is DGGITQSPKYLFRKEGQNVTLSCEQNLNHDAMYWYRQDPGQGLRLIYYSQIVNDFQKGDIAEGYSVSREKKESFPLTVTSAQKNPTAFYLCASSPRTGSDTEAFFGQGTRLTVV.